This paragraph reports one T cell receptor (beta chain). Antigen: not known. The data were produced by immunoSEQ multiplex PCR, yet TCRdb's version contains in-frame clones alone and is incomplete. This table holds about 150,000 clones, under 95% found once. The CDR3 consists of 16 residues. CDR1 and CDR2 (germline): MNHNY, SVGAGI (reference sequence). The V gene lost 6 bases and the J gene lost 2 bases, with 20 bases spanning the gap. This sample is drawn from a study of T cell responses to AZD1222 COVID-19 vaccine. Findings and limits, study-wide: Every sample of the repertoires postdated the peak T cell response. The study identified only five to seven AZD1222 recipients as seropositive at baseline.

This clonotype was obtained from an adult in good health. The sequencing here drew on peripheral blood, taken on day 0 of AZD1222 vaccination. The genes are TRBV6-6 and TRBJ2-7; D unclear. Here the CDR3 DNA reads TGTGCCAGCAGGCGAATAATTGAACAGTTCGCCTACGAGCAGTACTTC. It translates to CASRRIIEQFAYEQYF.